The 14 T cell receptor beta chains in this list originate from one sample, sequenced in a study of cytomegalovirus exposure and HLA in healthy donors. It was with 60 Vbeta and 13 Jbeta primers that the PCR ran. Sequencing was performed with immunoSEQ multiplex PCR; in TCRdb, only in-frame clones are kept and a portion is missing. The sample has roughly 70,000 clones; around 78% are singletons. Sequencing used PBMCs. These receptors all stem from a man aged 50 to 59 in good health and CMV-seronegative.

The chain carries TRBV5-4 and TRBJ2-7; 7 positions match TRBD1. From germline, CDR1 is SGHNT and CDR2 YYREEE (reference sequence). This CDR3 region has 14 residues. Unmatched junction bases numbered 4, after V lost 3 bases and J lost 1 base. The DNA for the CDR3 is TGTGCCAGCAGCTCCGGGACAGCATCCTACGAGCAGTACTTC. This encodes CASSSGTASYEQYF.

The V call is TRBV6-5, the J call TRBJ1-1, with D uncertain. Looked up from germline, CDR1 is MNHEY and CDR2 is SVGAGI. The V and J ends lost 0 bases and 1 base respectively, with 9 bases between them. The CDR3 has 15 residues. The CDR3 protein is CASSYSPAGNTEAFF. The DNA of the CDR3 is TGTGCCAGCAGTTACTCCCCTGCCGGGAACACTGAAGCTTTCTTT.

J is TRBJ2-1 and V is TRBV14; possibly TRBD2 for D (6 bases). The CDR3 has 14 residues. V lost 1 base to trimming and J lost 5 bases, with 9 bases between them. Per the germline V gene, CDR1 is SGHDN and CDR2 is FVKESK. In DNA form, the CDR3 reads TGTGCCAGCAGCCAAGCACTAGCTAACAATGAGCAGTTCTTC. Translated: CASSQALANNEQFF.

The gene calls are TRBV30 and TRBJ1-4, with a weak D call TRBD1 (6 bases). Between the trimmed V and J ends, which lost 0 bases and 8 bases, there was a span of 16 bases. The length of the CDR3 is 15 residues. CDR1 GTSNPN and CDR2 SVGIG come from the germline V gene (reference sequence). CDR3 DNA: TGTGCCTGGAGTGTACCCAGGGGCCTCATGGAAAAACTGTTTTTT. It specifies CAWSVPRGLMEKLFF.

The chain joins TRBV10-3 to TRBJ1-6, with a tentative D call TRBD1 (6 bases). The CDR3 length is 15 residues. V was trimmed by 8 bases and J by 9 bases, leaving 20 bases between them. The germline V gene encodes CDR1 ENHRY and CDR2 SYGVKD. CDR3: CAIGRTVEVGSPLHF. CDR3 in DNA: TGTGCCATCGGAAGGACAGTAGAAGTCGGTTCACCCCTCCACTTT.

The rearrangement joins TRBV14 to TRBJ1-6, with D uncertain. V was shortened by 2 bases and J by 7 bases, with 9 bases between the two germline ends. This CDR3 has 14 amino acids. Germline CDR1 SGHDN, CDR2 FVKESK. The CDR3 is CASSQLGGNSPLHF. The CDR3 DNA follows: TGTGCCAGCAGCCAACTAGGCGGAAATTCACCCCTCCACTTT.

The chain recombines TRBV5-1 with TRBJ1-1; 9 nucleotides agree with TRBD1. CDR3 length: 13 amino acids. Germline loops: CDR1 SGHRS, CDR2 YFSETQ. V gave up 3 bases and J gave up 8 bases; unmatched junction bases: 5. Here the CDR3 DNA reads TGCGCCAGCAGCTACGGACAGGGGAGGGAAGCTTTCTTT. As protein: CASSYGQGREAFF.

This chain uses TRBV9 with TRBJ1-6, with a tentative D call TRBD1 (6 bases). V lost 4 bases to trimming and J lost 10 bases, with 15 bases between them. Germline loops: CDR1 SGDLS, CDR2 YYNGEE. This CDR3 spans 14 amino acids. In DNA form, the CDR3 reads TGTGCCAGCAGCACGGCCACAGGGTACTCACCCCTCCACTTT. This codes for CASSTATGYSPLHF.

The gene calls are TRBV5-4 and TRBJ2-7; D may be TRBD1 (6 bases). Trimming took 3 bases from V and 4 from J, leaving 11 bases between them. The CDR3 has 13 residues. CDR1 and CDR2 from the germline V gene are SGHNT and YYREEE (reference sequence). The chain's CDR3 is CASSSPDRYEQYF. The DNA of the CDR3 is TGTGCCAGCAGCTCGCCGGACAGATACGAGCAGTACTTC.

This clone was seen a handful of times. The genes are TRBV10-3 and TRBJ1-4; D may be TRBD1 (5 bases). This CDR3 has 15 residues. Germline CDR1 is ENHRY and CDR2 is SYGVKD. V dropped 0 bases and J dropped 1 base, with 6 bases sitting between them. CDR3 sequence reads: CAISESGVTNEKLFF. The CDR3, as DNA: TGTGCCATCAGTGAGTCAGGGGTAACTAATGAAAAACTGTTTTTT.

This clone appeared once. The rearrangement links TRBV7-9 to TRBJ1-5; 8 nucleotides match TRBD1. The J segment lost 3 bases and the V segment lost 2 bases, leaving 3 bases of the junction unmatched. Germline V gene data show CDR1 as SEHNR and CDR2 as FQNEAQ (reference sequence). CDR3 length equals 15 residues. The CDR3 sequence is CASSLTTGANQPQHF. The CDR3 nucleotides read TGTGCCAGCAGCTTAACGACAGGGGCCAATCAGCCCCAGCATTTT.

The V call is TRBV30, the J call TRBJ1-1; 8 nucleotides agree with TRBD1. Losses at the gene ends were 3 bases for V and 1 base for J; bases not matched to a gene: 7. Germline V gene lookup returns CDR1 GTSNPN and CDR2 SVGIG (reference sequence). The CDR3 sequence is 15 residues long. CDR3 sequence (DNA): TGTGCCTGGAGCGCCCTAGGACAGGGGAACACTGAAGCTTTCTTT. Protein sequence: CAWSALGQGNTEAFF.

This clone was observed a single time. The chain combines TRBV27 with TRBJ1-3, with D hard to call. Germline assignment: CDR1 MNHEY and CDR2 SMNVEV (reference sequence). Trimming cost V 8 bases and J 4 bases, with 9 bases left between them. The CDR3 runs 12 residues. CDR3 loop: CASGQTGNTIYF. CDR3 DNA sequence: TGTGCCAGCGGGCAAACCGGAAACACCATATATTTT.

The CDR3 DNA follows: TGTGCCAGTACCCAGAGGTACGAGCAGTACTTC. This encodes CASTQRYEQYF. V and J are TRBV5-8 and TRBJ2-7; D gene uncertain. Trimming stripped 8 bases from V and 4 bases from J, with 10 bases between. Germline V gene sequence: CDR1 SGHTS, CDR2 YDEGEE. The length of the CDR3 is 11 residues.